Following are 12 T cell receptor beta chains from one sample sequenced in a study of vaccination effects on CD4 cells after COVID-19. Using viral peptide pools, the ViraFEST assay grew out antigen-specific CD4+ T cells prior to sequencing. Scientists isolated CD4+ T cells after a roughly nine-day culture period ended. The person's infection with SARS-CoV-2, confirmed by PCR, took place between March and December 2020. These receptors are not linked to any known antigen. The protocol was immunoSEQ multiplex PCR, while the TCRdb copy is restricted to in-frame clones and leaves out a portion. The repertoire has some 40,000 clones, 73% of them found once; the top ten carry roughly 30%. The specimen was CD4+ T cells from PBMCs cultured with a peptide pool, collected before COVID-19 vaccination. The receptor set was obtained from a human donor who had a prior SARS-CoV-2 infection.

This clone was seen a few times. This chain links TRBV20-1 with TRBJ2-7; tentatively, D is TRBD2 (6 bases). The CDR3 has 11 amino acids. Germline loops: CDR1 DFQATT, CDR2 SNEGSKA (reference sequence). V was pared by 7 bases and J by 1 base, with 8 bases between. CDR3 bases: TGCAGTGGCGGGGATTCCTACGAGCAGTACTTC. It encodes CSGGDSYEQYF.

The chain carries TRBV9 and TRBJ2-2, with D unclear. The CDR3 runs 14 residues. V lost 2 bases and J lost 1, with 6 bases in between. Looked up from germline, CDR1 is SGDLS and CDR2 is YYNGEE. This chain's CDR3 is CASSVSGNTGELFF. CDR3 DNA sequence: TGTGCCAGCAGCGTGTCGGGGAACACCGGGGAGCTGTTTTTT.

V is TRBV14 and J is TRBJ2-6, with 10 bases matching TRBD1. The CDR3 contains 21 residues. V lost 1 base to trimming and J lost 0 bases; unmatched junction nucleotides: 12. Looked up from germline, CDR1 is SGHDN and CDR2 is FVKESK. The chain's CDR3 is CASSQAAGQGTFSSGANVLTF. Here the CDR3 DNA reads TGTGCCAGCAGCCAAGCCGCGGGACAGGGGACCTTCTCCTCTGGGGCCAACGTCCTGACTTTC.

DNA for the CDR3: TGTGCCTGGAGTGTACTCGGGGGGTCCTACCAAGAGACCCAGTACTTC. As protein: CAWSVLGGSYQETQYF. V and J are TRBV30 and TRBJ2-5; 7 nucleotides line up with TRBD2. This CDR3 is 16 amino acids long. Unmatched junction bases numbered 7, after V lost 0 bases and J lost 0 bases. The V gene's germline CDR1 is GTSNPN and CDR2 SVGIG (reference sequence).

The genes are TRBV12-5 and TRBJ2-7, with TRBD2 matching over 7 bases. CDR3 size: 16 residues. The J segment lost 2 bases and the V segment lost 0 bases, leaving 7 bases of the junction unmatched. Germline assignment: CDR1 LGHNT and CDR2 FRNRAP. DNA for the CDR3: TGTGCTAGTGGTTTGGTGCGGCCTAGCGGAGCCTACGAGCAGTACTTC. Translated: CASGLVRPSGAYEQYF.

DNA for the CDR3: TGTGCCAGCAGTTACATTGGGGCCACTGAAGCTTTCTTT. Protein: CASSYIGATEAFF. The V call is TRBV6-5, the J call TRBJ1-1; tentative D call: TRBD1 (5 bases). The length of the CDR3 is 13 residues. The germline V gene has CDR1 MNHEY and CDR2 SVGAGI. Trimming cost V 2 bases and J 4 bases, with 8 bases left between them.

This chain connects TRBV30 to TRBJ1-5; no clear D. CDR1 and CDR2 (germline): GTSNPN, SVGIG (reference sequence). This CDR3 contains 15 residues. V lost 0 bases and J lost 1, with 10 bases in between. The CDR3 bases are TGTGCCTGGAGTGTACATTTAGGGAGCAATCAGCCCCAGCATTTT. This sequence encodes CAWSVHLGSNQPQHF.

The CDR3 spells CASSLEGEKLFF. DNA of the CDR3: TGTGCCAGCAGCTTAGAAGGGGAAAAACTGTTTTTT. The chain has TRBV7-9 and TRBJ1-4; unclear D gene. This CDR3 is 12 amino acids long. The germline V and J ends were trimmed by 1 base and 8 bases, with 5 bases remaining between them. Germline assignment: CDR1 SEHNR and CDR2 FQNEAQ (reference sequence).

The rearrangement uses TRBV6-2 or TRBV6-3 and TRBJ2-5, with TRBD2 as a possible D gene (6 bases). CDR1 is MNHEY, CDR2 SVGEGT, per germline. The V end lost 5 bases, the J end lost 2 bases, and 9 bases lay between the germline ends. CDR3 size: 13 residues. The CDR3 here is CASSQRAQETQYF. The CDR3 coding sequence is TGTGCCAGCAGTCAGCGGGCACAAGAGACCCAGTACTTC.

V and J are TRBV9 and TRBJ2-1; tentatively, D is TRBD2 (5 bases). The V end was cut by 0 bases, the J end by 10 bases, with 11 bases between. The CDR3 spans 13 residues. Looked up from germline, CDR1 is SGDLS and CDR2 is YYNGEE. CDR3 coding DNA: TGTGCCAGCAGCGTAGTGGGAACGGGGGAGCAGTTCTTC. It is translated as CASSVVGTGEQFF.

This chain joins TRBV3-1 (or the pseudogene TRBV3-2) and TRBJ1-3; D is undetermined. The germline CDR1 and CDR2 sequences are LGHDT and YNNKEL (reference sequence). V was clipped by 2 bases and J by 0 bases, with 5 bases between them. The CDR3 totals 14 residues. The CDR3 region is CASSQLGSGNTIYF. As DNA, the CDR3 is TGTGCCAGCAGCCAATTGGGCTCTGGAAACACCATATATTTT.

The J gene is TRBJ2-3, the V gene TRBV27; possibly TRBD2 for D (5 bases). V was pared by 7 bases and J by 4 bases, with 12 bases between. From germline, CDR1 is MNHEY and CDR2 SMNVEV (reference sequence). The CDR3 covers 13 residues. CDR3 nucleotides: TGTGCCAGCACCCCACCCGGGGCAGATACGCAGTATTTT. Its translation is CASTPPGADTQYF.